This TCR beta chain was identified during a study of T cell responses to AZD1222 COVID-19 vaccine. Germline V gives CDR1 SGDLS, CDR2 YYNGEE. Deletions cut 0 bases from V and 0 bases from J, with 10 bases between. The CDR3 runs 15 residues. Within the sample, this clone is medium-sized. Using immunoSEQ multiplex PCR, the repertoire was profiled, and TCRdb retains in-frame clones only, with some absent. This table holds some 110,000 clones, approximately 89% found once. The receptor comes from an adult in good health. The sample consisted of peripheral blood, taken on day 0 of AZD1222 vaccination. The genes are TRBV9 and TRBJ2-7, with D hard to call. The DNA of the CDR3 is TGTGCCAGCAGCGTAGGGCCTAAAGGCTCCTACGAGCAGTACTTC. Its translation is CASSVGPKGSYEQYF. The entire variable domain, with the rest obtained from reference TRBV9 and TRBJ2-7, is as follows: DSGVTQTPKHLITATGQRVTLRCSPRSGDLSVYWYQQSLDQGLQFLIQYYNGEERAKGNILERFSAQQFPDLHSELNLSSLELGDSALYFCASSVGPKGSYEQYFGPGTRLTVT.